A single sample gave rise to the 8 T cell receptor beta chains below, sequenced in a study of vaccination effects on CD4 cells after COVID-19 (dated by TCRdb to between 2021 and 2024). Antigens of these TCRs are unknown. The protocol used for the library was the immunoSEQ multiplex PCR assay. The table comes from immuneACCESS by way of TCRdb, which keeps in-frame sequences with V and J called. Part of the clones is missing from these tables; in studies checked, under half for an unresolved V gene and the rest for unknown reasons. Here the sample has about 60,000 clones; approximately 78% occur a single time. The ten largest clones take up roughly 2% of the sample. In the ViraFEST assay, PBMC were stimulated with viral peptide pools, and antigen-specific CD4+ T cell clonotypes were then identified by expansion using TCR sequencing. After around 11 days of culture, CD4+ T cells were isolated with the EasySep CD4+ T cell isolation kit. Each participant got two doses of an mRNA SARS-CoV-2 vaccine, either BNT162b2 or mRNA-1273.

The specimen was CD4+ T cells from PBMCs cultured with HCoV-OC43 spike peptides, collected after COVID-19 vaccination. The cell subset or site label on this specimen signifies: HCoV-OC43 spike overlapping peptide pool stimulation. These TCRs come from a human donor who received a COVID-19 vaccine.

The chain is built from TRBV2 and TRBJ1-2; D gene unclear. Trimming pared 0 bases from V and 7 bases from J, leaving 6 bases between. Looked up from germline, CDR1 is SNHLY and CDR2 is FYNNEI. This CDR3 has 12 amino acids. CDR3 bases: TGTGCCAGCAGTGAAGCGGGCATTGGCTACACCTTC. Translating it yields CASSEAGIGYTF.

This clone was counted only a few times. The CDR3: CASSGQVDGAFF. DNA of the CDR3: TGTGCCAGCAGCGGACAGGTAGATGGAGCTTTCTTT. The rearrangement uses TRBV11-1 and TRBJ1-1; 7 nucleotides match TRBD1. Germline assignment: CDR1 SGHAT and CDR2 FQDESV (reference sequence). V shed 5 bases and J 10 bases; nucleotides not matched to a gene: 7. The CDR3 is 12 amino acids.

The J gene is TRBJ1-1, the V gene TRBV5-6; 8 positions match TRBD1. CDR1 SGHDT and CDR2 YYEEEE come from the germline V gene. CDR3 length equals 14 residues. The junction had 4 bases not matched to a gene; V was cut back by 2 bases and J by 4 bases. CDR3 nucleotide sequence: TGTGCCAGCAGCTTACAGGGGGGCGTCACTGAAGCTTTCTTT. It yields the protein CASSLQGGVTEAFF.

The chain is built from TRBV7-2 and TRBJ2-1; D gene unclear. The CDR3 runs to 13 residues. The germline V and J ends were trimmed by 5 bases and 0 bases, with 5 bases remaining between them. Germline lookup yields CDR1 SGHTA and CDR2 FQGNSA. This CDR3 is CASSQSSYNEQFF. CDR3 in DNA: TGTGCCAGCAGCCAGAGCTCCTACAATGAGCAGTTCTTC.

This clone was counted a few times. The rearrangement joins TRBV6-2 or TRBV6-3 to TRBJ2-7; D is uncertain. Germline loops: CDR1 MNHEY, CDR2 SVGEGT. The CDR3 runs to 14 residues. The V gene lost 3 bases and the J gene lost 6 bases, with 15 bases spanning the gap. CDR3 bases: TGTGCCAGCAGTTATACCGGACCCCTAGGCGAGCAGTACGTC. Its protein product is CASSYTGPLGEQYV.

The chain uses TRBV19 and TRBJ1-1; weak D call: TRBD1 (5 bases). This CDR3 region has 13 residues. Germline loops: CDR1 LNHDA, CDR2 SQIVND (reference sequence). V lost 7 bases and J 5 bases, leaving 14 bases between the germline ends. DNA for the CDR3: TGTGCCAGTAATCCATCCTGGGGGACTGAAGCTTTCTTT. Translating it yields CASNPSWGTEAFF.

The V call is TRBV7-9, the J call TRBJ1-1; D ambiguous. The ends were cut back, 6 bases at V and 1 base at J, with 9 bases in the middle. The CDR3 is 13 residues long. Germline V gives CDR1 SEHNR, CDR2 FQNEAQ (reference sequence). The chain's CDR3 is CASSSQRNTEAFF. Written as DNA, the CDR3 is TGTGCCAGCAGTTCACAAAGGAACACTGAAGCTTTCTTT.

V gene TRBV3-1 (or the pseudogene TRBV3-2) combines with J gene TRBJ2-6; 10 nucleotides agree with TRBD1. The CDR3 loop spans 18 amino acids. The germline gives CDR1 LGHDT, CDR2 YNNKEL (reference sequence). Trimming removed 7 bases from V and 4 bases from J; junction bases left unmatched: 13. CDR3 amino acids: CASIRRRQGARGANVLTF. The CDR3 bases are TGTGCCAGCATTAGGAGGAGACAGGGGGCGCGGGGGGCCAACGTCCTGACTTTC.